These T cell receptor beta chains were read from a single sample in a study of blood T cell repertoires in COVID-19. This table comes from immunoSEQ multiplex PCR, and its TCRdb copy is limited to in-frame clones, with some not included. The repertoire has some 90,000 clones, about nine tenths of them found once; the top ten carry approximately 2%. Sequenced sample: peripheral blood. All receptors derive from a man over 45 with acute or convalescent COVID-19. Both conserved end residues are part of each CDR3. D genes are given only for firm matches. Clone size appears in some rows only: once, few, many, or a class for an expanded clone.

V gene,clone size,J gene,D gene,CDR3 DNA,CDR3 protein
TRBV5-1,-,TRBJ2-3,TRBD2,TGCGCCAGCAGCTTGGAGGGTAGAGCGGGAGGGAACACAGATACGCAGTATTTT,CASSLEGRAGGNTDTQYF
TRBV19,-,TRBJ1-1,TRBD1,TGTGCCAGCAGTCCCGGGACAGGGCTCAGAACTGAAGCTTTCTTT,CASSPGTGLRTEAFF
TRBV28,once,TRBJ2-5,TRBD1,TGTGCCAGCAGTTTGTCCGGCTTGACAGGGTTTCAAGAGACCCAGTACTTC,CASSLSGLTGFQETQYF
TRBV11-2,-,TRBJ1-3,-,TGTGCCAGCAGCTTAGAAAGGGGCTCCGGAAACACCATATATTTT,CASSLERGSGNTIYF
TRBV2,-,TRBJ2-7,-,TGTGCCAGCAGCTGGGGCAGGGGCGAGCAGTACTTC,CASSWGRGEQYF
TRBV4-1,few,TRBJ2-7,-,TGCGCCAGCAGCCAAGATAACGGAAGGGGTCACGAGCAGTACTTC,CASSQDNGRGHEQYF
TRBV7-8,few,TRBJ2-7,TRBD2,TGTGCCAGCAGTATAGGACTAGCGGGCTACGAGCAGTACTTC,CASSIGLAGYEQYF
TRBV5-4,-,TRBJ1-4,TRBD1,TGTGCCAGCAGCTTGTGGGGACAGGGGAAACTGTTTTTT,CASSLWGQGKLFF
TRBV7-8,-,TRBJ2-1,TRBD1,TGTGCCAGCAGCTTATGGGGCCCTAAGACAGGGGCCTACAATGAGCAGTTCTTC,CASSLWGPKTGAYNEQFF
TRBV5-8,-,TRBJ1-2,TRBD1,TGTGCCAGCAGAAAACCCCTGGGACAGGATTACTATGGCTACACCTTC,CASRKPLGQDYYGYTF
TRBV24-1,-,TRBJ2-5,TRBD1,TGTGCCACCAGCAACAGGGGTGGGACCCAGTACTTC,CATSNRGGTQYF
TRBV7-2,-,TRBJ2-1,-,TGTGCCAGCAGCACTACCCGGGAGAATGAGCAGTTCTTC,CASSTTRENEQFF
TRBV7-9,-,TRBJ1-5,-,TGTGCCAGCAGCAGTACAGGGAATAGCAATCAGCCCCAGCATTTT,CASSSTGNSNQPQHF
TRBV7-8,-,TRBJ1-3,-,TGTGCCAGCAGCCGTGGACTGAGCTCTGGAAACACCATATATTTT,CASSRGLSSGNTIYF